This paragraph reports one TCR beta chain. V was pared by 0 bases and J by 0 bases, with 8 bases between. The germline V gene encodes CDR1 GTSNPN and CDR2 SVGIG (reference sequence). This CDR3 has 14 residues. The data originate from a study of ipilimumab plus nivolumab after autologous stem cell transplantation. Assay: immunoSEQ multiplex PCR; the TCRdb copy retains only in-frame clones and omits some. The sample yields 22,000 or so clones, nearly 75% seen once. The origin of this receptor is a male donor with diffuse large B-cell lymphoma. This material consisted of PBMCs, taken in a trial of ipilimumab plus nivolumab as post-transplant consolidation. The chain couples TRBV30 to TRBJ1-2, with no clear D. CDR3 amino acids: CAWSVGYTNYGYTF. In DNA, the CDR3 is TGTGCCTGGAGTGTAGGGTATACTAACTATGGCTACACCTTC. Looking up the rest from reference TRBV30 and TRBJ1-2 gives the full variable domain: SQTIHQWPATLVQPVGSPLSLECTVEGTSNPNLYWYRQAAGRGLQLLFYSVGIGQISSEVPQNLSASRPQDRQFILSSKKLLLSDSGFYLCAWSVGYTNYGYTFGSGTRLTVV.